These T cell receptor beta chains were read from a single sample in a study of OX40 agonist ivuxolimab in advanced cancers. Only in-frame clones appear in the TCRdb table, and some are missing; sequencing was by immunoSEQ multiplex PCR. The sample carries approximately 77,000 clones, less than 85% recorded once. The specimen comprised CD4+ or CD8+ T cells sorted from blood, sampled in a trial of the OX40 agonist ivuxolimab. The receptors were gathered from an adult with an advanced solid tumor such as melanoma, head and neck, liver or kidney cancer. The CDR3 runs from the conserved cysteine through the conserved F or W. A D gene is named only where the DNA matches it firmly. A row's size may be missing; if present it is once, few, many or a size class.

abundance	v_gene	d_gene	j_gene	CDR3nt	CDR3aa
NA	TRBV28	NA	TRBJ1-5	TGTGCCAGCAGCCTCCCACCGGGCAGGGCTAATCAGCCCCAGCATTTT	CASSLPPGRANQPQHF
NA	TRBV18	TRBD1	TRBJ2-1	TGTGCCAGCTCACTCTCGGGACAGTCGAATGAGCAGTTCTTC	CASSLSGQSNEQFF
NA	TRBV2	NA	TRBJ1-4	TGTGCCAGCACGTTGCGAGAGGGACTGTTTTTT	CASTLREGLFF
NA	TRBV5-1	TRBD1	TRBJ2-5	TGCGCCAGCAGCCCGGACAGGGGCCTGAGGGAGACCCAGTACTTC	CASSPDRGLRETQYF
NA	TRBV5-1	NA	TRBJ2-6	TGCGCCAGCAGCCTAAACACAGGGTACTCTGGGGCCAACGTCCTGACTTTC	CASSLNTGYSGANVLTF
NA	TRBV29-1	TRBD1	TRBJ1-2	TGCAGCGTTAGGACAGGGAGAGTATATGGCTACACCTTC	CSVRTGRVYGYTF
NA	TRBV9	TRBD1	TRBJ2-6	TGTGCCAGCAGCGTCCCACAGGGGAAACCTGGGGCCAACGTCCTGACTTTC	CASSVPQGKPGANVLTF
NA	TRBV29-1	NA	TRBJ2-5	TGCAGCGGTTCGGACAGTGGGGAGACCCAGTACTTC	CSGSDSGETQYF
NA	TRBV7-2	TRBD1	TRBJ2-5	TGTGCCAGCAGCCCGGGACAGGGGACAGAGACCCAGTACTTC	CASSPGQGTETQYF
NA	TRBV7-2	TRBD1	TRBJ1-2	TGTGCCAGCAGCAAAGACAGGGTTCGCGGCTACACCTTC	CASSKDRVRGYTF
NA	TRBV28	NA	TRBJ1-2	TGTGCCAGCATTTCAAGGAGGAGCGGCTACACCTTC	CASISRRSGYTF
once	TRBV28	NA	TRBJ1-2	TGTGCCAGCAGTTCGACTACTAACTATGGCTACACCTTC	CASSSTTNYGYTF
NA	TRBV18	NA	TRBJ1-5	TGTGCCAGCTCACCGGACCGCAATCAGCCCCAGCATTTT	CASSPDRNQPQHF
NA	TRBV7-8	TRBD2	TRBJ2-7	TGTGCCAGCAGCGAGACTAGCGGGAGTTCGCGAGAGCAGTACTTC	CASSETSGSSREQYF
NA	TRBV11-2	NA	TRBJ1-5	TGTGCCAGCAGCCAATCACTGAGTAGGAGCAATCAGCCCCAGCATTTT	CASSQSLSRSNQPQHF